This is a list of T cell receptor beta chains from one sample in a study of cytomegalovirus exposure and HLA in healthy donors. Assay: immunoSEQ multiplex PCR; the TCRdb copy retains only in-frame clones and omits some. The table records roughly 130,000 clones, just under 80% of them present only once. The specimen sequenced was PBMCs. These receptors all stem from a woman in her thirties or forties in good health and CMV-seronegative. CDR3s include the opening cysteine and the closing phenylalanine or tryptophan. The order of the fields is clone size, J gene, D gene, V gene, CDR3 DNA, CDR3 protein. D genes are given only for firm matches. Expanded clones are given a class, and other clones once, few, many or no size at all.

size: .; J: TRBJ2-3; D: .; V: TRBV29-1; DNA: TGCAGCGCCAAGTGGCTTGCCCTCGGGGCAGATACGCAGTATTTT; CDR3: CSAKWLALGADTQYF
size: .; J: TRBJ2-5; D: TRBD2; V: TRBV11-2; DNA: TGTGCCAGCAGCCCCAGGGCGGGAGCACAAGAGACCCAGTACTTC; CDR3: CASSPRAGAQETQYF
size: .; J: TRBJ2-7; D: .; V: TRBV19; DNA: TGTGCCAGTAGTTCGGGGGGACAGGTCCACGAGCAGTACTTC; CDR3: CASSSGGQVHEQYF
size: .; J: TRBJ2-5; D: TRBD2; V: TRBV9; DNA: TGTGCCAGCAGCGTAGGGGGTAGCGGGGGCCCCCAAGAGACCCAGTACTTC; CDR3: CASSVGGSGGPQETQYF
size: .; J: TRBJ1-5; D: TRBD1; V: TRBV27; DNA: TGTGCCAGCAGTTTCCAGGGGGTGGATCAGCCCCAGCATTTT; CDR3: CASSFQGVDQPQHF
size: .; J: TRBJ2-2; D: .; V: TRBV9; DNA: TGTGCCAGCAGCGCATTGGACTATTTGGGGGAGCTGTTTTTT; CDR3: CASSALDYLGELFF
size: .; J: TRBJ2-2; D: .; V: TRBV5-1; DNA: TGCGCCAGCAGCCGACAGGCGAACACCGGGGAGCTGTTTTTT; CDR3: CASSRQANTGELFF
size: .; J: TRBJ2-5; D: .; V: TRBV19; DNA: TGTGCCAGTAGTATTGGTCAGGGTGGAGAGACCCAGTACTTC; CDR3: CASSIGQGGETQYF
size: .; J: TRBJ2-3; D: TRBD2; V: TRBV13; DNA: TGTGCCAGCAGCTGGGGGGGAGATACGCAGTATTTT; CDR3: CASSWGGDTQYF
size: .; J: TRBJ2-7; D: .; V: TRBV28; DNA: TGTGCCAGCAGTCCGCCGACGGGACATCACAGGGAGCAGTACTTC; CDR3: CASSPPTGHHREQYF
size: .; J: TRBJ1-2; D: .; V: TRBV28; DNA: TGTGCCAGCAGTTTGGGGAGGGAATATGGCTACACCTTC; CDR3: CASSLGREYGYTF
size: .; J: TRBJ2-7; D: .; V: TRBV6-5; DNA: TGTGCCAGCAGTTACGGGGGACAAACCTACGAGCAGTACTTC; CDR3: CASSYGGQTYEQYF
size: .; J: TRBJ2-4; D: .; V: TRBV5-1; DNA: TGCGCCAGCAGCTTGGGGCAGAAAAACATTCAGTACTTC; CDR3: CASSLGQKNIQYF
size: .; J: TRBJ1-2; D: .; V: TRBV15; DNA: TGTGCCACCAGCCTCATAGGGGCGGAGTATGGCTACACCTTC; CDR3: CATSLIGAEYGYTF
size: .; J: TRBJ2-1; D: TRBD2; V: TRBV5-1; DNA: TGCGCCAGCAGCTTGAAGAGCGGGGAGTCTTTTGTAAATGAGCAGTTCTTC; CDR3: CASSLKSGESFVNEQFF
size: .; J: TRBJ2-6; D: .; V: TRBV5-4; DNA: TGTGCCAGCAGCTTGGGGGGAAGGGCCCCCGGCGGGGCCAACGGCCTGACTTTC; CDR3: CASSLGGRAPGGANGLTF
size: .; J: TRBJ1-4; D: .; V: TRBV23-1; DNA: TGCGCCAGCAGTGCGAAGGTCGGACAGTATAATGAAAAACTGTTTTTT; CDR3: CASSAKVGQYNEKLFF
size: .; J: TRBJ1-1; D: .; V: TRBV7-8; DNA: TGTGCCAGCAGCTTACCGGGGGGGGACACTGAAGCTTTCTTT; CDR3: CASSLPGGDTEAFF
size: .; J: TRBJ1-1; D: TRBD1; V: TRBV10-3; DNA: TGTGCCATCAGTGGGACAGGCACTGAAGCTTTCTTT; CDR3: CAISGTGTEAFF
size: once; J: TRBJ1-2; D: TRBD1; V: TRBV28; DNA: TGTGCCAGCAGTTTGACCAGGGGGCGCGTCCGAGAGGGCTACACCTTC; CDR3: CASSLTRGRVREGYTF
size: .; J: TRBJ1-1; D: .; V: TRBV28; DNA: TGTGAAACCCGGGAGATGAACACTGAAGCTTTCTTT; CDR3: CETREMNTEAFF
size: .; J: TRBJ2-1; D: .; V: TRBV11-2; DNA: TGTGCCAGCAGCTCGGCGGGGAGGAATGAGCAGTTCTTC; CDR3: CASSSAGRNEQFF
size: .; J: TRBJ1-6; D: .; V: TRBV5-1; DNA: TGCGCCAGCAGCTTGGGGGCCCTACAGGGCCTACTTGGTTCACCCCTCCACTTT; CDR3: CASSLGALQGLLGSPLHF
size: .; J: TRBJ1-1; D: TRBD1; V: TRBV9; DNA: TGTGCCAGCAGCTTGGGACAGGTGAACACTGAAGCTTTCTTT; CDR3: CASSLGQVNTEAFF
size: .; J: TRBJ2-1; D: .; V: TRBV5-6; DNA: TGTGCCAGCAGCTCAGGGCCTGAGCAGTTCTTC; CDR3: CASSSGPEQFF
size: .; J: TRBJ1-1; D: .; V: TRBV7-9; DNA: TGTGCCAGCAGCTTTAGCCACCAAGAAGCTTTCTTT; CDR3: CASSFSHQEAFF
size: .; J: TRBJ1-4; D: .; V: TRBV10-2; DNA: TGCGCCAGCAGTGAGTCGAGCGGTCAAAAACTGTTTTTT; CDR3: CASSESSGQKLFF
size: .; J: TRBJ2-1; D: .; V: TRBV19; DNA: TGTGCCTCGGGGGATAATGAGCAGTTCTTC; CDR3: CASGDNEQFF
size: .; J: TRBJ2-2; D: TRBD2; V: TRBV14; DNA: TGTGCCAGCAGCCGACCCCCGGGGACTAGCCCCGGGGAGCTGTTTTTT; CDR3: CASSRPPGTSPGELFF
size: few; J: TRBJ1-2; D: .; V: TRBV2; DNA: TGTGCCAGCAGCCAATCCCCTCAGTCAGGGCCCCCACTCTTC; CDR3: CASSQSPQSGPPLF
size: few; J: TRBJ1-3; D: .; V: TRBV28; DNA: TGTGCCAGCAGTTTACAGGTGTCCCGGGGAAACACCATATATTTT; CDR3: CASSLQVSRGNTIYF
size: .; J: TRBJ1-6; D: .; V: TRBV28; DNA: TGTGCCAGCACCCTCTCCGGGTTAGGGGTCAATTCACCCCTCCACTTT; CDR3: CASTLSGLGVNSPLHF
size: .; J: TRBJ2-5; D: .; V: TRBV27; DNA: TGTGCCAGCAGCTGGGCCCCGGGGGAGACCCAGTACTTC; CDR3: CASSWAPGETQYF
size: few; J: TRBJ1-5; D: .; V: TRBV6-5; DNA: TGTGCCAGCAGACGACAAGTTTATAGCAATCAGCCCCAGCATTTT; CDR3: CASRRQVYSNQPQHF
size: once; J: TRBJ2-1; D: TRBD2; V: TRBV5-4; DNA: TGTGCCAGCAGCTTGGTCCTGTGGGGTAGCGGGGATGAGCAGTTCTTC; CDR3: CASSLVLWGSGDEQFF
size: .; J: TRBJ2-7; D: TRBD2; V: TRBV7-2; DNA: TGTGCCAGCAGCTTACTGGGGCCGGGGGGGCCCTCCTACGAGCAGTACTTC; CDR3: CASSLLGPGGPSYEQYF
size: few; J: TRBJ1-1; D: .; V: TRBV5-8; DNA: TGTGCCAGCAGCGGAGACAGACTGAACACTGAAGCTTTCTTT; CDR3: CASSGDRLNTEAFF
size: .; J: TRBJ2-1; D: TRBD2; V: TRBV18; DNA: TGTGCCAGCTCACCGCGCCGGGGGGGCGGAAATGAGCAGTTCTTC; CDR3: CASSPRRGGGNEQFF
size: .; J: TRBJ2-7; D: TRBD1; V: TRBV5-6; DNA: TGTGCCAGCAGCTTGGCACCGGGACAGGACTACGAGCAGTACTTC; CDR3: CASSLAPGQDYEQYF
size: .; J: TRBJ2-3; D: TRBD1; V: TRBV2; DNA: TGTGCCAGCACCGAGGGGACAGGGAACACAGATACGCAGTATTTT; CDR3: CASTEGTGNTDTQYF
size: .; J: TRBJ1-4; D: .; V: TRBV29-1; DNA: TGCAGCGTTGAGGTAGGGGCTGGAAAACTGTTTTTT; CDR3: CSVEVGAGKLFF
size: .; J: TRBJ2-5; D: TRBD2; V: TRBV2; DNA: TGTGCCAGCAGTCGGAGTAGCGGGGGACAAGAGACCCAGTACTTC; CDR3: CASSRSSGGQETQYF
size: .; J: TRBJ1-2; D: TRBD1; V: TRBV19; DNA: TGTGCCAGTAGTGCAGTACAGGGGACCCACTATGGCTACACCTTC; CDR3: CASSAVQGTHYGYTF